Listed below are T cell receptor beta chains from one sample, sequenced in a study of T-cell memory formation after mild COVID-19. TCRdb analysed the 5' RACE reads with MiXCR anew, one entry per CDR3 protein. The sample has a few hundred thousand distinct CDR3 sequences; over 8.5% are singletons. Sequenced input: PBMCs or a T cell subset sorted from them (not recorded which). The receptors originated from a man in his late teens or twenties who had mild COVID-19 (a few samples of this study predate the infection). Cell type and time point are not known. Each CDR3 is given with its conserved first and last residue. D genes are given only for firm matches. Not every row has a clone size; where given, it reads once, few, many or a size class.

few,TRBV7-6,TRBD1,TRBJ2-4,CASSQLPPTGDYVQYF,TGTGCCAGCAGCCAGTTGCCCCCGACAGGGGATTATGTTCAGTACTTC
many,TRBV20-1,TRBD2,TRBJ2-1,CSATIAGGNNNEQFF,TGCAGTGCTACCATAGCGGGGGGGAACAACAATGAGCAGTTCTTC
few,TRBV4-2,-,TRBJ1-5,CASSQETGRVGPQHF,TGTGCCAGCAGCCAAGAAACCGGCCGAGTGGGGCCCCAGCATTTT
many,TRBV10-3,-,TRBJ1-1,CAISDQGRGEAFF,TGTGCCATCAGTGATCAGGGGAGAGGTGAAGCTTTCTTT
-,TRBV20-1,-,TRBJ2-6,CSALKSGANVLTF,TGCAGTGCCCTAAAATCTGGGGCCAACGTCCTGACTTTC
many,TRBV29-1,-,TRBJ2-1,CSVAGRVGREQFF,TGCAGCGTTGCCGGCCGTGTGGGCCGTGAGCAGTTCTTC
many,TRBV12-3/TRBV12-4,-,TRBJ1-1,CASSLAGFTEAFF,TGTGCCAGCAGTTTAGCAGGATTCACTGAAGCTTTCTTT
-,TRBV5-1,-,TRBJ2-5,CASSSGVRWETQYF,TGCGCCAGCAGCTCAGGGGTCCGATGGGAGACCCAGTACTTC
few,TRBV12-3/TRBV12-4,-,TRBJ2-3,CASSASQTGDTQYF,TGTGCCAGCAGCGCCTCGCAAACGGGAGATACGCAGTATTTT
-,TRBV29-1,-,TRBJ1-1,CSTKRGGPWEDTEAFF,TGCAGCACGAAGCGCGGCGGGCCTTGGGAGGACACTGAAGCTTTCTTT
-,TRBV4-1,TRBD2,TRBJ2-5,CASSPPGGGRETQYF,TGCGCCAGCAGCCCGCCGGGCGGGGGTAGGGAGACCCAGTACTTC
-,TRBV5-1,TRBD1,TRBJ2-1,CASSPGQGGNEQFF,TGCGCCAGCAGCCCGGGACAGGGAGGGAATGAGCAGTTCTTC
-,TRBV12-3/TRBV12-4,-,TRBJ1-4,CASSFGQGSEKLFF,TGTGCCAGCAGTTTCGGGCAGGGAAGCGAAAAACTGTTTTTT
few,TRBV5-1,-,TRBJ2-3,CASSLTGERTDTQYF,TGCGCCAGCAGCTTAACGGGGGAGCGCACAGATACGCAGTATTTT
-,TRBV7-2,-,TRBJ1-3,CASSLVNSGNTIYF,TGTGCCAGCAGCTTAGTCAACTCTGGAAACACCATATATTTT
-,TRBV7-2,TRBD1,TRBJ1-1,CASRPHRGAGNTEAFF,TGTGCCAGCAGGCCCCACAGGGGGGCGGGAAACACTGAAGCTTTCTTT
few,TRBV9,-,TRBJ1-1,CASSSTGMNTEAFF,TGTGCCAGCAGTTCGACAGGCATGAACACTGAAGCTTTCTTT
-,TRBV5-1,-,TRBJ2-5,CASSLVPGVQETQYF,TGCGCCAGCAGCTTGGTACCGGGGGTCCAAGAGACCCAGTACTTC
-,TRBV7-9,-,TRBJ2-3,CASSLGGPYTDTQYF,TGTGCCAGCAGCTTAGGGGGGCCCTACACAGATACGCAGTATTTT
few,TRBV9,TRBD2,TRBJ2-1,CASSPGLNTRGVEQFF,TGTGCCAGCAGTCCGGGACTAAACACCCGGGGCGTTGAGCAGTTCTTC
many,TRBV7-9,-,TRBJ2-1,CASSDEAPEQFF,TGTGCCAGCAGCGATGAGGCCCCCGAGCAGTTCTTC
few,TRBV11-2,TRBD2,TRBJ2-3,CASSLALVAGGGDTQYF,TGTGCCAGCAGCTTAGCCCTCGTGGCGGGGGGCGGGGATACGCAGTATTTT
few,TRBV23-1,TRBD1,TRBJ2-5,CASSRFGTGVETQYF,TGCGCCAGCAGTCGATTCGGGACAGGGGTAGAGACCCAGTACTTC
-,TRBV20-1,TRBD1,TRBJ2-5,CSAPTGVTQETQYF,TGCAGTGCTCCCACAGGGGTCACACAAGAGACCCAGTACTTC
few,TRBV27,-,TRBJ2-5,CASSLAPGRGKYQETQYF,TGTGCCAGCAGTTTGGCCCCGGGTCGCGGCAAGTACCAAGAGACCCAGTACTTC
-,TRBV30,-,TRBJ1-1,CAWTGVGTEAFF,TGTGCCTGGACAGGGGTAGGCACTGAAGCTTTCTTT
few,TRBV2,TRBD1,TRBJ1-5,CASRGQSNQPQHF,TGTGCCAGCAGGGGACAGTCCAATCAGCCCCAGCATTTT
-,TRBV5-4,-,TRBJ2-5,CASSLGSSPLQETQYF,TGTGCCAGCAGCTTGGGTTCTAGTCCCCTCCAAGAGACCCAGTACTTC